One T cell receptor beta chain is described in this entry. This specimen comes from a study of T-cell reconstitution after alpha-beta-depleted transplantation in children. The authors prepared the TCRbeta library with unique molecular identifiers. TCRdb fed the PCR reads into MiXCR, producing one record per CDR3 protein. The table includes around 600,000 distinct CDR3 sequences, 15% to 20% detected once. Between the trimmed V and J ends, which lost 5 bases and 7 bases, there was a span of 9 bases. Germline CDR1 SEHNR, CDR2 FQNEAQ (reference sequence). CDR3 length: 12 residues. The specimen was PBMCs from the stem cell graft donor, collected from the stem cell graft. The sequence came from a human donor who donated a stem cell graft to a child with acute myeloid leukemia. The chain couples TRBV7-9 to TRBJ2-1, with no clear D. The CDR3 loop is CASSGWRNEQFF. For the CDR3, the DNA is TGTGCCAGCAGCGGGTGGAGAAATGAGCAGTTCTTC.